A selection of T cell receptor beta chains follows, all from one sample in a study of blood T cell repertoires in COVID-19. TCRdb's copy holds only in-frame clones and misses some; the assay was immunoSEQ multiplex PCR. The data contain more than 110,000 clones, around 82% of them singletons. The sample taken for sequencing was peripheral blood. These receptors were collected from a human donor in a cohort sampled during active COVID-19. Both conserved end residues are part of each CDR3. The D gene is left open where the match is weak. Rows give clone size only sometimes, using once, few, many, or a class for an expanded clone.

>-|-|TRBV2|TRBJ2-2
CASSSEHVGDGELFF
TGTGCCAGCAGTTCTGAGCACGTGGGAGACGGTGAGCTGTTTTTT
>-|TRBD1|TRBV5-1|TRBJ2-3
CASSLADRVRDTQYF
TGCGCCAGCAGCTTGGCGGACAGGGTTAGGGATACGCAGTATTTT
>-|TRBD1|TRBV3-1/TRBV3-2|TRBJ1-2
CASNYQGANYGYTF
TGTGCCAGCAACTATCAGGGGGCTAACTATGGCTACACCTTC
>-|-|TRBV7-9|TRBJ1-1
CASSLAITKAEAFF
TGTGCCAGCAGCTTAGCGATAACGAAAGCCGAAGCTTTCTTT
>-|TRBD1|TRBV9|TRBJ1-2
CASSPLGDRAVNGYTF
TGTGCCAGCAGCCCACTAGGGGACAGGGCGGTCAATGGCTACACCTTC
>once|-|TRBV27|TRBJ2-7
CASSRGTGAYEQYF
TGTGCCAGCAGTAGAGGGACTGGGGCGTACGAGCAGTACTTC
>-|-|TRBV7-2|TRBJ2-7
CASSLELGAGYEQYF
TGTGCCAGCAGCTTAGAATTAGGAGCCGGCTACGAGCAGTACTTC
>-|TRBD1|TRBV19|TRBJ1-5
CASSPDRDQPQHF
TGTGCCAGTAGTCCGGACAGGGATCAGCCCCAGCATTTT
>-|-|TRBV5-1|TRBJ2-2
CASSPTGRNTGELFF
TGCGCCAGCAGCCCAACCGGGAGGAACACCGGGGAGCTGTTTTTT
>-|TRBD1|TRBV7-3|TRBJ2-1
CASSGTGVRNEQFF
TGTGCCAGCAGCGGGACAGGGGTAAGGAATGAGCAGTTCTTC
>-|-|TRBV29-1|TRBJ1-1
CSVAVGGAQSFF
TGCAGCGTTGCGGTCGGGGGGGCGCAGTCTTTCTTT
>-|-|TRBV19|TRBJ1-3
CASSIGPGGNTIYF
TGTGCCAGTAGTATTGGTCCGGGTGGAAACACCATATATTTT
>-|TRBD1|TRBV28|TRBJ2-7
CASSLQGAHEQYF
TGTGCCAGCAGTTTACAGGGGGCCCACGAGCAGTACTTT
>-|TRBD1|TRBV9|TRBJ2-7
CASSVGTGASYEQYF
TGTGCCAGCAGCGTAGGGACAGGGGCCTCCTACGAGCAGTACTTC
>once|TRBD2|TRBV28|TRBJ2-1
CASRTPGGDEQFF
TGTGCCAGCAGGACCCCGGGGGGGGATGAGCAGTTCTTC
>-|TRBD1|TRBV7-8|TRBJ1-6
CASSLLGQGRYGNSPLHF
TGTGCCAGCAGCCTTTTAGGACAGGGCCGGTATGGGAATTCACCCCTCCACTTT
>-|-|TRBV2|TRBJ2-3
CASKVAKGPSTDTQYF
TGTGCCAGCAAGGTCGCCAAGGGGCCGTCCACAGATACGCAGTATTTT
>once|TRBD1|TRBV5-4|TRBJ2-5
CASSRPGQQETQYF
TGTGCCAGCAGCCGACCGGGACAGCAAGAGACCCAGTACTTC
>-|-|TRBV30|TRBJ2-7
CAWLTHGLPTHEQYF
TGTGCCTGGCTGACCCACGGACTTCCTACCCACGAGCAGTACTTC
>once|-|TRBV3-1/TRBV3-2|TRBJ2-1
CASSQDHGEQFF
TGTGCCAGCAGCCAAGATCACGGTGAGCAGTTCTTC
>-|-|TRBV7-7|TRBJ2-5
CASSLNTGYQETQYF
TGTGCTAGCAGCTTAAACACAGGGTACCAAGAGACCCAGTACTTC
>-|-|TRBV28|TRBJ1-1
CASSLLGEGTEAFF
TGTGCCAGCAGTTTATTGGGGGAGGGCACTGAAGCTTTCTTT
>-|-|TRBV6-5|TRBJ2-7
CASSHRTHSYEQYF
TGTGCCAGCAGTCACCGGACACACAGCTACGAGCAGTACTTC
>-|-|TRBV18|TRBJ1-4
CASSPGLDEKLFF
TGTGCCAGCTCACCAGGACTGGACGAAAAACTGTTTTTT
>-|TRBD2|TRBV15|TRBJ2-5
CATSRVLAGRRETQYF
TGTGCCACCAGCAGGGTACTAGCGGGGAGGAGGGAGACCCAGTACTTC
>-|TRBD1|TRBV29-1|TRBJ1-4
CSVEGQGGEKLFF
TGCAGCGTTGAGGGACAGGGGGGAGAAAAACTGTTTTTT
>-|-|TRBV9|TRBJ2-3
CASSATRGSTDTQYF
TGTGCCAGCAGCGCAACCCGGGGGAGCACAGATACGCAGTATTTT
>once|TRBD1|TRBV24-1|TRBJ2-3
CATSDTGTGLDTQYF
TGTGCCACCAGTGATACCGGGACAGGGCTAGATACGCAGTATTTT
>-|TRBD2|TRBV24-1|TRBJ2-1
CATSDLPSGGHNEQFF
TGTGCCACCAGTGACCTTCCTAGCGGGGGTCACAATGAGCAGTTCTTC
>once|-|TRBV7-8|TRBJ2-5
CASSTRGVGETQYF
TGTGCCAGCAGCACCCGAGGAGTTGGGGAGACCCAGTACTTC
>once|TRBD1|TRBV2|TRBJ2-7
CASRKGQGIYEQYF
TGTGCCAGCAGAAAGGGACAGGGGATCTACGAGCAGTACTTC
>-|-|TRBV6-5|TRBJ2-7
CASSYSSLLGVDEQYF
TGTGCCAGCAGTTACTCGTCACTCCTAGGAGTAGACGAGCAGTACTTC
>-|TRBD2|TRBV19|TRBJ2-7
CASSTRGEFWDEQYF
TGTGCCAGTAGTACCCGGGGGGAGTTCTGGGACGAGCAGTACTTC
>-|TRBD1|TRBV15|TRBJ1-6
CATSRDGTGGVSSPLHF
TGTGCCACCAGCAGAGATGGCACAGGGGGCGTTTCTTCACCCCTCCACTTT
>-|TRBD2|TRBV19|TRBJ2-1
CASSTGLVIHEQFF
TGTGCCAGTAGTACGGGACTAGTTATCCATGAGCAGTTCTTC
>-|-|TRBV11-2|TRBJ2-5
CASSLAGSGQYF
TGTGCCAGCAGCTTAGCCGGGAGTGGCCAGTACTTC
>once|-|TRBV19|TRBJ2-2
CASKGGQGNTGELFF
TGTGCCAGTAAGGGGGGGCAGGGGAACACCGGGGAGCTGTTTTTT
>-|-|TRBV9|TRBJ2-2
CASSVAEGTGELFF
TGTGCCAGCAGCGTAGCTGAGGGCACCGGGGAGCTGTTTTTT
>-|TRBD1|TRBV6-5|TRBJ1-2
CASSTTGDGYTF
TGTGCCAGCAGCACGACAGGGGATGGCTACACCTTC
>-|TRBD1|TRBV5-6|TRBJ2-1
CASSPRDRLHNEQFF
TGTGCCAGCAGCCCCCGGGACAGACTACACAATGAGCAGTTCTTC
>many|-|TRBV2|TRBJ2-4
CASSDATGIQYF
TGTGCCAGCAGTGACGCGACGGGGATTCAGTACTTC
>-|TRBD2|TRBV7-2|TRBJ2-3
CASSSNPPTSLQDTQYF
TGTGCCAGCAGCTCAAACCCCCCGACTAGCCTCCAAGATACGCAGTATTTT
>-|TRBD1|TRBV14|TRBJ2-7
CASSQDMVYRDRGFYEQYF
TGTGCCAGCAGCCAAGACATGGTTTATCGGGACAGGGGATTTTACGAGCAGTACTTC
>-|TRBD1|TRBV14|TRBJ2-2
CASSQDRGPLRSGELFF
TGTGCCAGCAGCCAAGACAGGGGGCCCTTAAGATCCGGGGAGCTGTTTTTT
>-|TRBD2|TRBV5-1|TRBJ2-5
CASDLAGGGETQYF
TGCGCCAGCGATCTAGCGGGGGGCGGGGAGACCCAGTACTTC
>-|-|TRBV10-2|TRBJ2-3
CASSGVTDTQYF
TGCGCCAGCAGTGGCGTTACAGATACGCAGTATTTT
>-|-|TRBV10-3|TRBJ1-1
CAISEPGHTEAFF
TGTGCCATCAGTGAGCCAGGGCACACTGAAGCTTTCTTT
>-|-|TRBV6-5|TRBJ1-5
CASSPSVSNQPQHF
TGTGCCAGCAGCCCGTCGGTTAGCAATCAGCCCCAGCATTTT
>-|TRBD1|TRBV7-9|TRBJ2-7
CASSPGTALREQYF
TGTGCCAGCAGCCCCGGGACAGCCCTACGGGAGCAGTACTTC
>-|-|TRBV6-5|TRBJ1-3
CASRSPGGNTIYF
TGTGCCAGCAGATCCCCGGGGGGAAACACCATATATTTT
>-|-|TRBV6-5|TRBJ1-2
CASSYTSGSYTF
TGTGCCAGCAGTTACACATCAGGGAGCTACACCTTC
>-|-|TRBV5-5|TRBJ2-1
CASSFRRSSEGYNEQFF
TGTGCCAGCAGCTTCCGTCGGTCCTCGGAGGGCTACAATGAGCAGTTCTTC
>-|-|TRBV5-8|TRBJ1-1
CASSRLSGSMNTEAFF
TGTGCCAGCAGCCGTCTAAGCGGATCCATGAACACTGAAGCTTTCTTT
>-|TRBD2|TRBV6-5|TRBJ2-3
CASRSGGATDTQYF
TGTGCCAGCAGGTCCGGGGGGGCGACAGATACGCAGTATTTT